This T cell receptor (beta chain) was found in a study of blood T cell repertoires in COVID-19. Study context: Sample material is recorded as cDNA or gDNA derived from T cells, B-cell-depleted T cells, or PBMCs.

Participants were aged about 18 to 90 years, lived in 20 to 30 US areas, and enrolled virtually. Assay: immunoSEQ multiplex PCR; the TCRdb copy retains only in-frame clones and omits some. The table has roughly 250,000 clones, roughly 91% seen once. V dropped 1 base and J dropped 10 bases, with 13 bases sitting between them. This CDR3 region has 14 residues. Per the germline V gene, CDR1 is LGHDT and CDR2 is YNNKEL (reference sequence). The chain employs TRBV3-1 (or the pseudogene TRBV3-2) and TRBJ1-4, with D perhaps matching TRBD1 (6 bases). The sequence was collected from a woman aged 35 to 49 with acute COVID-19. The sample comprised PBMCs or T cells enriched from blood (not recorded which). The CDR3 reads CASSQGKRGGKLFF. The CDR3 DNA follows: TGTGCCAGCAGCCAAGGAAAAAGGGGGGGAAAACTGTTTTTT.